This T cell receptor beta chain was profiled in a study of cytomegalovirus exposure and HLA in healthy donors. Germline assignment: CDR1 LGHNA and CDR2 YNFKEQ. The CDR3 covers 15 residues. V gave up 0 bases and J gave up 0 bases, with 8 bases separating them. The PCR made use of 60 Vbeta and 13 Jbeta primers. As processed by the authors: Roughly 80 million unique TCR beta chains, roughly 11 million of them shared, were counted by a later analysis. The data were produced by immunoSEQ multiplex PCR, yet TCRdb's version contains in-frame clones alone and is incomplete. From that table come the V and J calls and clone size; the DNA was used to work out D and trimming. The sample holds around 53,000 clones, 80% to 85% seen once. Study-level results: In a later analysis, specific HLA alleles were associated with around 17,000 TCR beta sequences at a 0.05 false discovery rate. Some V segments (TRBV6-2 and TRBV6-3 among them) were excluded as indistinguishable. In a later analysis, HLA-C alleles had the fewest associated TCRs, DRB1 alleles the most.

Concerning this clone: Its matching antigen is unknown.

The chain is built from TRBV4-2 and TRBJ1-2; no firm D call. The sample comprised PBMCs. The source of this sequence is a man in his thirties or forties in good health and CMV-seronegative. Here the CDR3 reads CASSQEELANYGYTF. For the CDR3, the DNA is TGTGCCAGCAGCCAAGAAGAGTTAGCTAACTATGGCTACACCTTC.